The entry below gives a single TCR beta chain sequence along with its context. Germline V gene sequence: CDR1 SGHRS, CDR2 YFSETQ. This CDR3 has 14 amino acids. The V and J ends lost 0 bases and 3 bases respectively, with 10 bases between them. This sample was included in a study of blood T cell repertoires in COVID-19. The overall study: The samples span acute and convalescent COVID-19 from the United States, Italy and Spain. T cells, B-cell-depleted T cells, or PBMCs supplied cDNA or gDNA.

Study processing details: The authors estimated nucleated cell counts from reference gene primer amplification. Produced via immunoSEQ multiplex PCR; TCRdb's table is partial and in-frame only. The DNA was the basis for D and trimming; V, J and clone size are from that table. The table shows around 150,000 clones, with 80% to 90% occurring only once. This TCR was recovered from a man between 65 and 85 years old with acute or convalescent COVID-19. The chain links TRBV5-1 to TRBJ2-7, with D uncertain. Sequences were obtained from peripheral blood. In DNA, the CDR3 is TGCGCCAGCAGCTTGGGAAACACCGACTACGAGCAGTACTTC. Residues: CASSLGNTDYEQYF.